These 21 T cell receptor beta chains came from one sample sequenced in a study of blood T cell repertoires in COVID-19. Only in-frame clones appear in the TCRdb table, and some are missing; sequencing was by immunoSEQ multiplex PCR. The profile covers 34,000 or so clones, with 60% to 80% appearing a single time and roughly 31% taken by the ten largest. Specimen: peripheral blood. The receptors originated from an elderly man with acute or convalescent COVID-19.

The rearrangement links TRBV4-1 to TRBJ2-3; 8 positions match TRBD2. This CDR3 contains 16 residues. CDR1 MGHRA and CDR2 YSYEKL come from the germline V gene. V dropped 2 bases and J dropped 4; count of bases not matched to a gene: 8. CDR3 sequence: CASSQSGTRQADTQYF. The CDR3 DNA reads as TGCGCCAGCAGCCAATCCGGGACTAGACAGGCAGATACGCAGTATTTT.

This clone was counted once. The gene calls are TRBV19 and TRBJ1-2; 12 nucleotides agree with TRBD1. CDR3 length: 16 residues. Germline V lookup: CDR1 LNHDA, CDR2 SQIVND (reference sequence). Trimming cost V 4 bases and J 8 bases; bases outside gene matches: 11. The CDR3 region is CASSTGTGGSSRGYTF. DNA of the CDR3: TGTGCCAGTAGTACCGGGACAGGGGGCAGCTCGAGAGGCTACACCTTC. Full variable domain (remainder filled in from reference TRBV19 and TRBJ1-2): DGGITQSPKYLFRKEGQNVTLSCEQNLNHDAMYWYRQDPGQGLRLIYYSQIVNDFQKGDIAEGYSVSREKKESFPLTVTSAQKNPTAFYLCASSTGTGGSSRGYTFGSGTRLTVV.

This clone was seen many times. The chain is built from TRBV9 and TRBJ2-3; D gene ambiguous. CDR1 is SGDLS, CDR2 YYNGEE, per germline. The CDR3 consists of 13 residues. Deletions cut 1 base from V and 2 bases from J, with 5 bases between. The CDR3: CASSVQITDTQYF. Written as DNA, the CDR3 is TGTGCCAGCAGCGTACAGATCACAGATACGCAGTATTTT.

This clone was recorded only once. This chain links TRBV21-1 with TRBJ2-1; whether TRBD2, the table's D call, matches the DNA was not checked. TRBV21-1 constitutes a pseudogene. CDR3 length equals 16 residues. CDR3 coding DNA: TGTGCCAGCAGCAAAGCCGAGGCTGGTAGAAGGAATGAGCAGTTCTTC. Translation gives CASSKAEAGRRNEQFF.

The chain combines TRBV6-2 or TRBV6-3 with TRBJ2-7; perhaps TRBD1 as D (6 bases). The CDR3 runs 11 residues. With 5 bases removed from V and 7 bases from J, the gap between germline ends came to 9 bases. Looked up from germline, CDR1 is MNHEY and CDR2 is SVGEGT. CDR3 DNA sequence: TGTGCCAGCAGTGACAGGCGGGAGCAGTACTTC. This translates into CASSDRREQYF.

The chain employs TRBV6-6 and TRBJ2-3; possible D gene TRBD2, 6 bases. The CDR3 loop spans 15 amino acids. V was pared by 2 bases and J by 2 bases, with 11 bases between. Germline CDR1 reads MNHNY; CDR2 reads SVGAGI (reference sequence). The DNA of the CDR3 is TGTGCCAGCAGTTACCGGACTACGTTCACAGATACGCAGTATTTT. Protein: CASSYRTTFTDTQYF.

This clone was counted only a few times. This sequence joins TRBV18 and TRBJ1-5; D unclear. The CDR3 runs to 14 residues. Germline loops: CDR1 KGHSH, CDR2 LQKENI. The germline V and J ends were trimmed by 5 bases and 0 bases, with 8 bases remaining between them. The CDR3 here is CASSATDSNQPQHF. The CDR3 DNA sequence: TGTGCCAGCTCAGCCACAGATAGCAATCAGCCCCAGCATTTT.

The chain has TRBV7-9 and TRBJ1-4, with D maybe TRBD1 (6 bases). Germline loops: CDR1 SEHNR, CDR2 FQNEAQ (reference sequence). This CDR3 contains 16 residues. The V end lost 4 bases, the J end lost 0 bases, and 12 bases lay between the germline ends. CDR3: CASSSYRAATNEKLFF. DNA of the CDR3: TGTGCCAGCAGCTCCTACAGGGCCGCAACTAATGAAAAACTGTTTTTT.

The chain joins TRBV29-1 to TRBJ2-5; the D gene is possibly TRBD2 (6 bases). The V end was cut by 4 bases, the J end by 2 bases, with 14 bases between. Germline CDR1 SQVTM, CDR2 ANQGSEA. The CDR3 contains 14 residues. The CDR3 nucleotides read TGCAGCGTTGCCCGGGACTTAGAGCAAGAGACCCAGTACTTC. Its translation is CSVARDLEQETQYF. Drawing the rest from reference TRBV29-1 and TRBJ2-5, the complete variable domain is SAVISQKPSRDICQRGTSLTIQCQVDSQVTMMFWYRQQPGQSLTLIATANQGSEATYESGFVIDKFPISRPNLTFSTLTVSNMSPEDSSIYLCSVARDLEQETQYFGPGTRLLVL.

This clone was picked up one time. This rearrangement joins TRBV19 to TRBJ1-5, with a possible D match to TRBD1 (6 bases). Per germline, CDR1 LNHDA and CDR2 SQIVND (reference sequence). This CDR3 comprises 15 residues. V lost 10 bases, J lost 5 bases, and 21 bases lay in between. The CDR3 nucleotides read TGTGCCACAACCCGATCGGGGGGCTTAGATCAGCCCCAGCATTTT. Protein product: CATTRSGGLDQPQHF.

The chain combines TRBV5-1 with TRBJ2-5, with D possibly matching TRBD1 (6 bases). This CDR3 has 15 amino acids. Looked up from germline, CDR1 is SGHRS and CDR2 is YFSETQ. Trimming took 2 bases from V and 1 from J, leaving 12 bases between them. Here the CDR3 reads CASSFPGTTQETQYF. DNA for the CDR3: TGCGCCAGCAGCTTTCCCGGGACAACCCAAGAGACCCAGTACTTC.

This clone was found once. The CDR3 bases are TGTGCCAGCAGCTGGACTAGCTCCTACGAGCAGTACTTC. Translated, it gives CASSWTSSYEQYF. This chain connects TRBV5-6 to TRBJ2-7; 7 bases match TRBD2. CDR1 is SGHDT, CDR2 YYEEEE, per germline. CDR3 size: 13 residues. Unmatched junction bases numbered 0, after V lost 3 bases and J lost 0 bases.

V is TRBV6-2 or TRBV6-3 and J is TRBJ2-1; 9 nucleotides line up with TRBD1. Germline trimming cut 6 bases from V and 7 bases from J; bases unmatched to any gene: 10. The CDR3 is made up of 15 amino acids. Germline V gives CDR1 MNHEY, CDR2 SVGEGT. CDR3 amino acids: CASSTTGTGSNEQFF. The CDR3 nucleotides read TGTGCCAGCAGCACGACCGGGACAGGGTCGAATGAGCAGTTCTTC.

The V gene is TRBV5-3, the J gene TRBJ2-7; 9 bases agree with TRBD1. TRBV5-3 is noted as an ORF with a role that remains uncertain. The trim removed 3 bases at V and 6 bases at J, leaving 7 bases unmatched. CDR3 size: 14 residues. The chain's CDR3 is CARSYPGQGGEQYF. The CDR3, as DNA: TGTGCCAGAAGCTACCCGGGACAGGGTGGCGAGCAGTACTTC.

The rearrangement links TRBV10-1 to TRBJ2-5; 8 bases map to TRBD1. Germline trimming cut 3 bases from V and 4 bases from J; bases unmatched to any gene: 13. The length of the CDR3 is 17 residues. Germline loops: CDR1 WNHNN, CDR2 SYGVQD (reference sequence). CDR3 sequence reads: CASSEPRSRTGSETQYF. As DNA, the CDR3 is TGCGCCAGCAGTGAACCCAGGTCAAGGACAGGGTCAGAGACCCAGTACTTC.

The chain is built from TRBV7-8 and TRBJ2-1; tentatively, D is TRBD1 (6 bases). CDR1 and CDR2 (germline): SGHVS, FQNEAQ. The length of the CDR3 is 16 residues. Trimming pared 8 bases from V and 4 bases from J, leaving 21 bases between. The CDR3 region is CASLRYGDRQYNEQFF. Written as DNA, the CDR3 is TGTGCCAGCCTAAGGTACGGAGACAGGCAATACAATGAGCAGTTCTTC.

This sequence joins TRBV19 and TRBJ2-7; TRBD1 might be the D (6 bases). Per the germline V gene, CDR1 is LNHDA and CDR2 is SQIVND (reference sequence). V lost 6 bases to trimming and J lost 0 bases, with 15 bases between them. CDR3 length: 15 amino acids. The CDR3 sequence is CASSPPGQYSYEQYF. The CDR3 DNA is TGTGCCAGTAGCCCTCCGGGACAATACTCCTACGAGCAGTACTTC.

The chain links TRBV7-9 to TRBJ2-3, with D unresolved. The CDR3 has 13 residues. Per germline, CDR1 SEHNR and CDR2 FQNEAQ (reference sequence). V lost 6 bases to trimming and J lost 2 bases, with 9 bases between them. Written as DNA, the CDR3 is TGTGCCAGCAGTAGTGTGCACACAGATACGCAGTATTTT. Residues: CASSSVHTDTQYF.

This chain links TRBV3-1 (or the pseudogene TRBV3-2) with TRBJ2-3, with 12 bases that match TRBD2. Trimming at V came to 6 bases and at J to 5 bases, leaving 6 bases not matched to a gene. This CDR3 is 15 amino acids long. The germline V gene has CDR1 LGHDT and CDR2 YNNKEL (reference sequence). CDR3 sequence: CASRLAGGRGDTQYF. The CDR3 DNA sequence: TGTGCCAGCAGACTAGCGGGGGGCCGGGGAGATACGCAGTATTTT.

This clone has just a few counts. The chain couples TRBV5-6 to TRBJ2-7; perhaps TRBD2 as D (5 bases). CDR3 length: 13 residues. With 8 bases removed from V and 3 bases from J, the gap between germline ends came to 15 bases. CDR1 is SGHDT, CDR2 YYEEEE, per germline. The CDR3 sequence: CARKRRGSYEQYF. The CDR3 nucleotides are TGTGCCAGAAAACGCCGGGGAAGCTACGAGCAGTACTTC.

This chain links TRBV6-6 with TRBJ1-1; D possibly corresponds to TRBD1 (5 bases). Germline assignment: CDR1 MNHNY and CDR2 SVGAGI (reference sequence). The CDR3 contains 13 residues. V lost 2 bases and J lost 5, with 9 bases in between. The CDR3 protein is CASSYGAATEAFF. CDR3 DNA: TGTGCCAGCAGTTACGGGGCAGCTACTGAAGCTTTCTTT.